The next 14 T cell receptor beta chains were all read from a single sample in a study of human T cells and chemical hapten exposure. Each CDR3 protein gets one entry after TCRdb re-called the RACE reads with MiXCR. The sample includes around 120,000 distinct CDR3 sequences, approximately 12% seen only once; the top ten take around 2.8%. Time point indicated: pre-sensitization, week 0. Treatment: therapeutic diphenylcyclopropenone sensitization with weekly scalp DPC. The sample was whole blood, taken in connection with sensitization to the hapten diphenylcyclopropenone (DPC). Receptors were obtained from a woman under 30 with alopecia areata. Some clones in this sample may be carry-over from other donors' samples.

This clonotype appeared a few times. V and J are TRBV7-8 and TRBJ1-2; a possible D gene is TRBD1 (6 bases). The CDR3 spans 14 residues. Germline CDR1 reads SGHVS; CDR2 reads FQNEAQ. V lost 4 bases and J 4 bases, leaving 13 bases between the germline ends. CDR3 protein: CASSSGQRIYGYTF. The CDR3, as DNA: TGTGCCAGCAGCTCAGGACAGCGAATCTATGGCTACACCTTC.

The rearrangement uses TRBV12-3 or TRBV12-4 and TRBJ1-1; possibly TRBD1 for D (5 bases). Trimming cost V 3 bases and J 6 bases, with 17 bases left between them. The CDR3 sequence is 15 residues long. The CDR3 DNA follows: TGTGCCAGCAGTTTCTCCGGCCCGGGGCGGGCTGAAGCTTTCTTT. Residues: CASSFSGPGRAEAFF.

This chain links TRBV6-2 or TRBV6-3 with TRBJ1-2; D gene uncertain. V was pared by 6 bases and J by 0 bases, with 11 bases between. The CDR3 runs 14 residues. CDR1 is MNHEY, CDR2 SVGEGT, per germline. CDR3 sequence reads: CASSQDFSNYGYTF. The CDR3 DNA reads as TGTGCCAGCAGCCAGGACTTTTCTAACTATGGCTACACCTTC.

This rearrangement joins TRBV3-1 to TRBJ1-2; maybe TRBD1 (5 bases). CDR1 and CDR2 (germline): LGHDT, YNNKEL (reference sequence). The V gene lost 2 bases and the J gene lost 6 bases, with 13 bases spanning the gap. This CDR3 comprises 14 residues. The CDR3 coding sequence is TGTGCCAGCAGCCAATATCGAGGGGTCCATGGCTACACCTTC. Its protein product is CASSQYRGVHGYTF.

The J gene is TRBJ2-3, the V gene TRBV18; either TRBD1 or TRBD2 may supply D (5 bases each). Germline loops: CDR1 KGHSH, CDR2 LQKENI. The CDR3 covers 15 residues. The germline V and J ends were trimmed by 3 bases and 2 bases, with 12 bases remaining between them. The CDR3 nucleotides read TGTGCCAGCTCACCGGTCTCGGGGCTCACAGATACGCAGTATTTT. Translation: CASSPVSGLTDTQYF.

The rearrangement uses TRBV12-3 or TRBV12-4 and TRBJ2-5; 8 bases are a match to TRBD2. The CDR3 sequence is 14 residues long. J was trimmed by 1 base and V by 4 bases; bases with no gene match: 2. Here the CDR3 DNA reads TGTGCCAGCAGTTCGGGACTAGGCCAAGAGACCCAGTACTTC. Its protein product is CASSSGLGQETQYF.

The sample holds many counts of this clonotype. The CDR3 loop reads CASSRTSRDRVYNEQFF. DNA of the CDR3: TGTGCCAGCAGCCGTACCTCCCGGGACAGAGTATACAATGAGCAGTTCTTC. The V and J genes are TRBV7-2 and TRBJ2-1; 7 bases are a match to TRBD1. This CDR3 contains 17 residues. J was trimmed by 4 bases and V by 5 bases; bases with no gene match: 14. Germline V lookup: CDR1 SGHTA, CDR2 FQGNSA. The full variable domain, its missing parts supplied by reference TRBV7-2 and TRBJ2-1, is GAGVSQSPSNKVTEKGKDVELRCDPISGHTALYWYRQSLGQGLEFLIYFQGNSAPDKSGLPSDRFSAERTGGSVSTLTIQRTQQEDSAVYLCASSRTSRDRVYNEQFFGPGTRLTVL.

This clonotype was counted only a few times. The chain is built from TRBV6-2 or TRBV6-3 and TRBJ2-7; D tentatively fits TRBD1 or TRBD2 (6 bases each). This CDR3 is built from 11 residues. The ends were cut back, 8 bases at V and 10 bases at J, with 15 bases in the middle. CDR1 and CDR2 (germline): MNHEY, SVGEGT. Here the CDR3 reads CASAYREDQYF. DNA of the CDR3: TGTGCCAGCGCCTACAGGGAGGATCAGTACTTC.

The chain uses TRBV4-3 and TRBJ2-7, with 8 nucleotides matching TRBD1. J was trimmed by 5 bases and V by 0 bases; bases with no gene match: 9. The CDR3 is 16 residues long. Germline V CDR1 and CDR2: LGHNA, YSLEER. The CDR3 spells CASSQEGPGGRNEQYF. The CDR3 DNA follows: TGCGCCAGCAGCCAAGAAGGTCCAGGGGGCAGGAACGAGCAGTACTTC.

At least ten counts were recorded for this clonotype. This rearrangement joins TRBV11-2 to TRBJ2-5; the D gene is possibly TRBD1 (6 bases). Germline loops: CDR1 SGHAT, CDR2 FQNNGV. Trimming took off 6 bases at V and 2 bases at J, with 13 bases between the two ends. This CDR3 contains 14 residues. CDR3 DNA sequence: TGTGCCAGCAGAACTCAAGGGGGACAAGAGACCCAGTACTTC. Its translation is CASRTQGGQETQYF.

The CDR3 DNA follows: TGCAGCGGCGGGGAATCCTATGGCTACACCTTC. Its protein is CSGGESYGYTF. The chain combines TRBV29-1 with TRBJ1-2, with D uncertain. Deletions cut 7 bases from V and 4 bases from J, with 10 bases between. The V gene's germline CDR1 is SQVTM and CDR2 ANQGSEA. The length of the CDR3 is 11 residues.

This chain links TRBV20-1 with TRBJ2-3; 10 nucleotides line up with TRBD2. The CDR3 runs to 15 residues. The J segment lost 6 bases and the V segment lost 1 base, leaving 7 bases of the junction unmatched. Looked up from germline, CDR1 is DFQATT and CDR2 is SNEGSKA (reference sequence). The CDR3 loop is CSARVTSGAPDTQYF. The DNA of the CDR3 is TGCAGTGCTAGAGTCACTAGCGGGGCTCCCGATACGCAGTATTTT.

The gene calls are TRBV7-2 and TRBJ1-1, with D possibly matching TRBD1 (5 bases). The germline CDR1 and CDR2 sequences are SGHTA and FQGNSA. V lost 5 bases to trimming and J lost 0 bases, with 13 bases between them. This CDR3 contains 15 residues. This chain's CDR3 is CASSLPAGMNTEAFF. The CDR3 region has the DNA TGTGCCAGCAGCCTCCCAGCAGGGATGAACACTGAAGCTTTCTTT.

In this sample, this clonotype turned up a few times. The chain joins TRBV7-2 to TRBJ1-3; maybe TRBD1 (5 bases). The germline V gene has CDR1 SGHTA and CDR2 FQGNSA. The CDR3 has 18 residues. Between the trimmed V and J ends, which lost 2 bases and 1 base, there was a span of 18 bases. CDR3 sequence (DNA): TGTGCCAGCAGCTTATACAGGTCCCGGGGCTATTCTGGAAACACCATATATTTT. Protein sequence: CASSLYRSRGYSGNTIYF.